This TCR beta chain originates from a study of OX40 agonist ivuxolimab in advanced cancers. The overall study: Ivuxolimab, which patients received intravenously every 2 weeks, was dosed at 0.01 to 10 mg/kg.

This clone was observed once. Its antigen is currently unknown. The sampling schedule covered blood at baseline, cycle 4 day 1, and cycle 7 day 1. Study-wide findings and caveats: The study found that CD8+ T cells averaged more expanded clones than CD4+. Partial responders at 0.1-3.0 mg/kg showed near-lowest clonal expansion.

V shed 3 bases and J shed 1 base, with 12 bases lying between them. The CDR3 totals 16 residues. Per the germline V gene, CDR1 is SGHTA and CDR2 is FQGTGA. Produced via immunoSEQ multiplex PCR; TCRdb's table is partial and in-frame only. This table holds 100,000 to 150,000 clones, about nine tenths found once. Material: CD4+ or CD8+ T cells sorted from blood, obtained in a trial of the OX40 agonist ivuxolimab. The gene calls are TRBV7-3 and TRBJ2-2; the D is unclear. The receptor was isolated from an adult with an advanced solid tumor such as melanoma, head and neck, liver or kidney cancer. CDR3 in DNA: TGTGCCAGCAGCTTTTTAGGGAACTTGAACACCGGGGAGCTGTTTTTT. Its translation is CASSFLGNLNTGELFF.